Given below is one T cell receptor beta chain in context. TCRdb keeps only in-frame clones here, not all; method: immunoSEQ multiplex PCR. The table lists about 140,000 clones, approximately 88% of them singletons. The V segment lost 8 bases and the J segment 1 base; nucleotides outside the gene matches: 7. The CDR3 spans 15 residues. Germline values: CDR1 MNHEY, CDR2 SMNVEV (reference sequence). These data come from a study of blood T cell repertoires in COVID-19. Overall study context: T cells, B-cell-depleted T cells, or PBMCs supplied cDNA or gDNA.

The chain has TRBV27 and TRBJ2-3, with 9 positions matching TRBD2. The sequenced sample was peripheral blood. The clonotype originates from a woman aged 45 to 65 with acute or convalescent COVID-19. The CDR3 here is CASWGRGGGTDTQYF. DNA of the CDR3: TGTGCCAGCTGGGGGCGGGGGGGCGGCACAGATACGCAGTATTTT.